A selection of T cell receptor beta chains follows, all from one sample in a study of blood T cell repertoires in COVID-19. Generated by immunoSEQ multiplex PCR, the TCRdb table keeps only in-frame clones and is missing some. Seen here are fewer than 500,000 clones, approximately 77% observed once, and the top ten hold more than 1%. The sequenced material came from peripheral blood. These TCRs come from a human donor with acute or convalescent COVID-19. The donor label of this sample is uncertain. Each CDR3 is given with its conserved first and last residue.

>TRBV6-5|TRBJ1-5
CASSPQGSNQPQHF
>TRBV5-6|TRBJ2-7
CASSLVPGQGANEQYF
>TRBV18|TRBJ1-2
CASSPETGGYGYTF
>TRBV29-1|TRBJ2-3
CSARRLLSGSTDTQYF
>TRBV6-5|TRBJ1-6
CASSYKQGRGSPLHF
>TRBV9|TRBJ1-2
CASSPRTGGGATVGYTF
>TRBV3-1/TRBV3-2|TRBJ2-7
CASSDGVYEQYF
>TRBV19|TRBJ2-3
CASSPGGTADTQYF
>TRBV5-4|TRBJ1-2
CASSLMLSANYGYTF
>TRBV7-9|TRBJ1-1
CASSLRQNEAFF
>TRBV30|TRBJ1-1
CAWSVHRGLLNTEAFF
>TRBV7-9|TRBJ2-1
CASSLAFRGGYEQFF
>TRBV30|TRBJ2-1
CAWTKNQINEQFF
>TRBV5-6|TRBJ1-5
CASSISTGLSNQPQHF
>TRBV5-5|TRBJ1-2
CASSLAGLGGYTF
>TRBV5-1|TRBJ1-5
CASSPQGAINQPQHF
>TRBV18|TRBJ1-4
CASSPRIQTNEKLFF
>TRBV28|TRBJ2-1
CASRQARTYNEQFF
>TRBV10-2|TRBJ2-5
CASSLGLAGGQETQYF
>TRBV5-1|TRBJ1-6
CASSPGGQNSPLHF
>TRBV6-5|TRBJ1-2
CASSHTTGGEFGYTF
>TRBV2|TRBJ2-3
CASSGDSPSTDTQYF